In its sample, the clone carrying this TCR beta chain was seen once. Its antigen remains unknown. Everyone who donated was a healthy bone marrow donor. The record originates from a study of cytomegalovirus exposure and HLA in healthy donors. Overall study findings and caveats: Clonal expansion was found to be greater in HLA-associated TCR beta chains than in equally common others in a later analysis. Usually a TCR sequence was rare, but some public TCRs were found in many donors. It was only CMV serostatus that was available as immune exposure information.

The PCR used 60 Vbeta and 13 Jbeta primers. Produced via immunoSEQ multiplex PCR; TCRdb's table is partial and in-frame only. The sample contains 150,000 or so clones, over 60% of which appear only once. There are 15 residues in the CDR3. The ends lost 7 bases at V and 10 bases at J; junction bases unmatched: 11. Germline CDR1 LNHDA, CDR2 SQIVND (reference sequence). The sequencing input was PBMCs. The J gene is TRBJ2-1, the V gene TRBV19; TRBD2 matches 12 bases. This receptor was obtained from a woman in her late teens or twenties in good health and CMV-seronegative. CDR3 sequence reads: CASTLIGLAGGEQFF. CDR3 in DNA: TGTGCCAGTACCTTGATTGGGCTAGCGGGGGGGGAGCAGTTCTTC.